This is a list of T cell receptor beta chains from one sample in a study of shared clonotypes between healthy human individuals. Clones were sequenced by immunoSEQ multiplex PCR, and TCRdb holds only the in-frame ones, with some missing. The data show roughly 2.6 million clones, roughly nine tenths seen once. Specimen: naive CD4+ T cells sorted from blood. The receptors derive from a man between 18 and 29 years old in good health. Each CDR3 is given with its conserved first and last residue. The order of the fields is clone size, D gene, V gene, J gene, CDR3 DNA, CDR3 protein. D genes are given only for firm matches. Size tells how often a clone was seen (once, few, many) or the class of an expanded clone, and some rows leave it out.

NA	NA	TRBV6-1	TRBJ1-5	TGTGCCAGCAGTGGACTCTATAGCAATCAGCCCCAGCATTTT	CASSGLYSNQPQHF
NA	TRBD2	TRBV5-1	TRBJ2-5	TGCGCCAGCAGCTTGGGATCCAGCGGGAGGGTCGGGGAGACCCAGTACTTC	CASSLGSSGRVGETQYF
NA	TRBD1	TRBV6-1	TRBJ2-1	TGTGCCAGCCGCGAAGGGGGCGCCTACTCCTACAATGAGCAGTTCTTC	CASREGGAYSYNEQFF
NA	NA	TRBV5-5	TRBJ1-1	TGTGCCAGCAGCTTGCAAGCTTCAGCAAGGGGGACTGAAGCTTTCTTT	CASSLQASARGTEAFF
NA	TRBD2	TRBV6-5	TRBJ2-7	TGTGCCAGCAGGGCGGGAGCGGGGGGTTACTACGAGCAGTACTTC	CASRAGAGGYYEQYF
NA	NA	TRBV15	TRBJ1-5	TGTGCCACCAGCAGAGGAGGTCAAGTCTATCAGCCCCAGCATTTT	CATSRGGQVYQPQHF
NA	NA	TRBV5-4	TRBJ1-1	TGTGCCAGCAGCTGGGGGGCGGGGCGGAACACTGAAGCTTTCTTT	CASSWGAGRNTEAFF
NA	NA	TRBV5-4	TRBJ2-1	TGTGCCAGCAGCTTACAGGGTAGGCTCGGCAATGAGCAGTTCTTC	CASSLQGRLGNEQFF
NA	NA	TRBV4-1	TRBJ1-1	TGCGCCAGCAGCCAAGTGTCCGGGGGGGCTGAAGCTTTCTTT	CASSQVSGGAEAFF
NA	TRBD2	TRBV6-1	TRBJ2-3	TGTGCCAGCAGGGATTCGGGAGGTACGCAGTATTTT	CASRDSGGTQYF
NA	NA	TRBV28	TRBJ2-5	TGTGCCAGCACCCTTGGCGGCAGGGGTCAAGAGACCCAGTACTTC	CASTLGGRGQETQYF
NA	NA	TRBV7-7	TRBJ1-1	TGTGCTAGCAGCTTAGGGGAGAACACTGAAGCTTTCTTT	CASSLGENTEAFF
NA	TRBD1	TRBV4-1	TRBJ2-7	TGCGCCAGCAGCTTTACAGGGGGCAATATTTACGAGCAGTACTTC	CASSFTGGNIYEQYF
NA	TRBD1	TRBV6-6	TRBJ2-3	TGTGCCAGCAGTAACATGGGACAGAAAAAAGATACGCAGTATTTT	CASSNMGQKKDTQYF
NA	NA	TRBV12-5	TRBJ1-6	TGTGCTAGTGGTTCTGGACCTTATAATTCACCCCTCCACTTT	CASGSGPYNSPLHF
once	NA	TRBV5-5	TRBJ1-4	TGTGCCAGCAGCTCGCAGGGCCTTGCAACTAATGAAAAACTGTTTTTT	CASSSQGLATNEKLFF
NA	TRBD2	TRBV5-1	TRBJ2-3	TGCGCCAGCAGCTTGGAGGGACTAGCGGGCACAGATACGCAGTATTTT	CASSLEGLAGTDTQYF
NA	NA	TRBV29-1	TRBJ2-5	TGCACCCCCTCCCGAGCCCACGACCAGTACGAGACCCAGTACTTC	CTPSRAHDQYETQYF
NA	TRBD2	TRBV29-1	TRBJ2-1	TGCAGCGTTGACGCCGGGACTAGCGGGAAGTATGAGCAGTTCTTC	CSVDAGTSGKYEQFF
NA	TRBD1	TRBV30	TRBJ1-4	TGTGCCTGGAGTGGACAGGGAAGGACTAATGAAAAACTGTTTTTT	CAWSGQGRTNEKLFF
NA	TRBD1	TRBV10-3	TRBJ2-7	TGTGCCATCAGTCCCGACAGGGGGTCATACGAGCAGTACTTC	CAISPDRGSYEQYF
NA	TRBD1	TRBV30	TRBJ1-4	TGTGCCTGGACATCACAGGGGGCGGGTGAAAAACTGTTTTTT	CAWTSQGAGEKLFF
NA	NA	TRBV4-1	TRBJ2-1	TGCGCCAGCAGCCTGCCGGGACCTAGGTCCACCAGCTCCTACAATGAGCAGTTCTTC	CASSLPGPRSTSSYNEQFF
NA	NA	TRBV28	TRBJ1-2	TGTGCCAGCAGTCCCGTGGTGGGTGGCTACACCTTC	CASSPVVGGYTF
NA	TRBD1	TRBV5-1	TRBJ1-2	TGCGCCAGCAGCAGGACAGGGAGCGACTATGGCTACACCTTC	CASSRTGSDYGYTF